This TCR beta chain was recorded in a study of T cell changes during pregnancy in multiple sclerosis. Sequencing was performed with immunoSEQ multiplex PCR; in TCRdb, only in-frame clones are kept and a portion is missing. The data show around 50,000 clones, 92% seen once. Germline trimming cut 4 bases from V and 3 bases from J; bases unmatched to any gene: 6. The germline gives CDR1 SEHNR, CDR2 FQNEAQ (reference sequence). The CDR3 covers 15 residues. The input for sequencing was CD4+ T cells from peripheral blood mononuclear cells, taken after pregnancy. The origin of this receptor is a female donor in good health, enrolled as a control in a pregnancy study. The gene calls are TRBV7-9 and TRBJ1-2, with TRBD1 identical over 9 bases. The CDR3 region is CASSSRDREYYGYTF. CDR3 bases: TGTGCCAGCAGCTCGCGGGACAGGGAGTACTATGGCTACACCTTC. Together with reference TRBV7-9 and TRBJ1-2, the CDR3 gives the full variable domain: DTGVSQNPRHKITKRGQNVTFRCDPISEHNRLYWYRQTLGQGPEFLTYFQNEAQLEKSRLLSDRFSAERPKGSFSTLEIQRTEQGDSAMYLCASSSRDREYYGYTFGSGTRLTVV.